This passage covers 8 T cell receptor beta chains from one sample sequenced in a study of blood T cell repertoires in COVID-19. Here immunoSEQ multiplex PCR was the method, and the copy in TCRdb shows in-frame clones only, minus some. The sample includes 450,000 to 500,000 clones, 70% to 90% seen only once; the top ten take 6.5% to 9.5%. The specimen was PBMCs or T cells enriched from blood (not recorded which). Every receptor here comes from a woman aged 60-70 years who had recovered from COVID-19.

The rearrangement links TRBV3-1 (or the pseudogene TRBV3-2) to TRBJ1-3; TRBD1 aligns across 9 bases. Trimming took 6 bases from V and 2 from J; bases not matched to a gene: 5. The germline gives CDR1 LGHDT, CDR2 YNNKEL (reference sequence). CDR3 length: 15 residues. CDR3 loop: CASSSGQGTGNTIYF. As DNA, the CDR3 is TGTGCCAGCAGTTCCGGACAGGGGACTGGAAACACCATATATTTT.

This sequence joins TRBV5-1 and TRBJ1-3; TRBD1 agrees at 10 bases. Trimming took 3 bases from V and 2 from J; bases not matched to a gene: 2. CDR1 is SGHRS and CDR2 is YFSETQ in the germline V gene. The CDR3 contains 15 residues. The CDR3 sequence: CASSSGTGAGNTIYF. Here the CDR3 DNA reads TGCGCCAGCAGCTCAGGGACAGGGGCTGGAAACACCATATATTTT. The full variable domain, its missing parts supplied by reference TRBV5-1 and TRBJ1-3, is KAGVTQTPRYLIKTRGQQVTLSCSPISGHRSVSWYQQTPGQGLQFLFEYFSETQRNKGNFPGRFSGRQFSNSRSEMNVSTLELGDSALYLCASSSGTGAGNTIYFGEGSWLTVV.

The table lists this clone with a count of one. V and J are TRBV3-1 (or the pseudogene TRBV3-2) and TRBJ1-2; D gene unclear. V dropped 2 bases and J dropped 4 bases, with 8 bases sitting between them. This CDR3 has 13 amino acids. Germline CDR1 LGHDT, CDR2 YNNKEL (reference sequence). The CDR3 reads CASSQYDSYGYTF. The CDR3 region has the DNA TGTGCCAGCAGCCAATACGACTCCTATGGCTACACCTTC.

The chain recombines TRBV5-1 with TRBJ1-1; no definite D call. This CDR3 contains 16 residues. Germline V gene lookup returns CDR1 SGHRS and CDR2 YFSETQ. V gave up 2 bases and J gave up 2 bases, with 16 bases separating them. CDR3 sequence: CASSFPPGVGNTEAFF. Here the CDR3 DNA reads TGCGCCAGCAGCTTTCCGCCCGGGGTCGGAAACACTGAAGCTTTCTTT.

This clone came up once. The same CDR3 also results from other DNA sequences found in this sample. The chain is built from TRBV5-5 and TRBJ1-2; D is undetermined. The V gene lost 0 bases and the J gene lost 5 bases, with 17 bases spanning the gap. The CDR3 spans 16 residues. Germline V gives CDR1 SGHKS, CDR2 YYEKEE (reference sequence). In nucleotides, the CDR3 is TGTGCCAGCAGCTTGGAACGAGTCAACTTACGTTATGGCTACACCTTC. It codes for CASSLERVNLRYGYTF.

The V gene is TRBV2, the J gene TRBJ2-7; TRBD1 agrees at 9 bases. The CDR3 has 15 amino acids. Germline V gives CDR1 SNHLY, CDR2 FYNNEI. The V and J ends lost 8 bases and 5 bases, in that order; junction bases with no gene match: 13. The CDR3 spells CASAQPTGGIHEQYF. The CDR3 nucleotides are TGTGCCAGCGCCCAACCGACAGGGGGGATCCACGAGCAGTACTTC.

This sequence joins TRBV28 and TRBJ2-7, with D perhaps matching TRBD2 (5 bases). The CDR3 totals 12 residues. Germline V gene lookup returns CDR1 MDHEN and CDR2 SYDVKM. V lost 8 bases and J 3 bases, leaving 11 bases between the germline ends. As DNA, the CDR3 is TGTGCCAGCGGCACGGGGAGCTACGAGCAGTACTTC. Translated: CASGTGSYEQYF.

V gene TRBV20-1 combines with J gene TRBJ2-7, with 7 bases fitting TRBD1. The V gene end was trimmed by 3 bases and the J gene end by 7 bases; junction bases not matched to a gene: 6. Germline values: CDR1 DFQATT, CDR2 SNEGSKA (reference sequence). The CDR3 sequence is 12 residues long. The CDR3 bases are TGCAGTGCTAGTGGTCGCAGGGGGGAGCAGTACTTC. Protein: CSASGRRGEQYF.